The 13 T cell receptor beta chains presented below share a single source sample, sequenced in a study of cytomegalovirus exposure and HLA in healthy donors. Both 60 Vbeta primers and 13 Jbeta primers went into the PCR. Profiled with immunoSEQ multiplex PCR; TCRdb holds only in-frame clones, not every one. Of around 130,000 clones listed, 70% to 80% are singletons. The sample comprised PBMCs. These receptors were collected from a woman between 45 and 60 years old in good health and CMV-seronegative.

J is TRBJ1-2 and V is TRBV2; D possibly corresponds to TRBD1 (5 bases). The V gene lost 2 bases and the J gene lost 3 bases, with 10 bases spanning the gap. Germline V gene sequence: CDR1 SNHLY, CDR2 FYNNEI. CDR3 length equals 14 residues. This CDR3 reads CASSEQGPDYGYTF. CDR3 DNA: TGTGCCAGCAGTGAACAGGGTCCCGACTATGGCTACACCTTC.

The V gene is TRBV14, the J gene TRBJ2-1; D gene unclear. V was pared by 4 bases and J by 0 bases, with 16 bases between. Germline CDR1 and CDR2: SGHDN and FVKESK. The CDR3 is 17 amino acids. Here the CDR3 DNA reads TGTGCCAGCAGCCGACGACTGCCTGGCAGCTCCTACAATGAGCAGTTCTTC. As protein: CASSRRLPGSSYNEQFF.

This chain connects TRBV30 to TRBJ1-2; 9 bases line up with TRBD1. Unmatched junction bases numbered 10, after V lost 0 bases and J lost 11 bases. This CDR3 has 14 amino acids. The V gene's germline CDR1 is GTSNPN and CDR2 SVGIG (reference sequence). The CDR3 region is CAWSVRVGTGIYTF. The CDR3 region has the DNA TGTGCCTGGAGTGTAAGGGTTGGGACAGGGATATACACCTTC. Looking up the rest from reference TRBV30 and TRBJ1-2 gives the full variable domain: SQTIHQWPATLVQPVGSPLSLECTVEGTSNPNLYWYRQAAGRGLQLLFYSVGIGQISSEVPQNLSASRPQDRQFILSSKKLLLSDSGFYLCAWSVRVGTGIYTFGSGTRLTVV.

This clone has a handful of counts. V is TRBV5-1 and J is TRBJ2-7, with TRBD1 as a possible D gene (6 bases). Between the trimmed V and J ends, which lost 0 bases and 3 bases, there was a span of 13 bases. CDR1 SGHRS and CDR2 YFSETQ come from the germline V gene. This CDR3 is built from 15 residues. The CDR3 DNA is TGCGCCAGCAGCTTGGAGACAGGTTCCTTCTACGAGCAGTACGTC. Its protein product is CASSLETGSFYEQYV.

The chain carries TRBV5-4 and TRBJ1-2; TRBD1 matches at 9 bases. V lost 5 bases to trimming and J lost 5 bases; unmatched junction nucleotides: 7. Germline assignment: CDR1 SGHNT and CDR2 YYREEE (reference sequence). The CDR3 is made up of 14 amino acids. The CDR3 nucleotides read TGTGCCAGCAGGCGGACAGGGGCCGGGTATGGCTACACCTTC. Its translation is CASRRTGAGYGYTF.

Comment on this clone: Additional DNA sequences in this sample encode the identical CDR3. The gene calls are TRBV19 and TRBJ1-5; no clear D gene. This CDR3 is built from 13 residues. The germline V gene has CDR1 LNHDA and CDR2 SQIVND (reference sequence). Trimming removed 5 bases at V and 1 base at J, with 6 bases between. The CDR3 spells CASSFGSNQPQHF. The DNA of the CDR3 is TGTGCCAGTAGTTTCGGGAGCAATCAGCCCCAGCATTTT.

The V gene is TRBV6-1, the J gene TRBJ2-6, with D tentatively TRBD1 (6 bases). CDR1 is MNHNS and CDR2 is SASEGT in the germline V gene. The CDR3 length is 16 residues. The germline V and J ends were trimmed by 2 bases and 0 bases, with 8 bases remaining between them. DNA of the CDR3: TGTGCCAGCAGTGAACTGGACAGCTCTGGGGCCAACGTCCTGACTTTC. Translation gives CASSELDSSGANVLTF.

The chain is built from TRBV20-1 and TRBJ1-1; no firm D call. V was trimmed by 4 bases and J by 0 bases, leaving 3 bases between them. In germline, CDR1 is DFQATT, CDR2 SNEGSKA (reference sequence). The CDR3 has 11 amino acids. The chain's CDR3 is CSATMNTEAFF. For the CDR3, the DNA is TGCAGTGCTACCATGAACACTGAAGCTTTCTTT.

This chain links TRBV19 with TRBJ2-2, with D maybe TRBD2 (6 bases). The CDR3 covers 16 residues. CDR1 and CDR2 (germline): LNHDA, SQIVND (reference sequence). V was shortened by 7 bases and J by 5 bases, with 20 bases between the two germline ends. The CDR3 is CASNGGRDSGTGELFF. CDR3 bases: TGTGCCAGTAACGGAGGGCGGGACTCCGGTACCGGGGAGCTGTTTTTT.

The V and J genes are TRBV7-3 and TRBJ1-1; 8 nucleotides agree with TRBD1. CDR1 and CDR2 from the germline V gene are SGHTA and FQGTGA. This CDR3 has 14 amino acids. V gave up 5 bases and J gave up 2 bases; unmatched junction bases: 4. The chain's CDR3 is CASSRDRSNTEAFF. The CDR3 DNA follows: TGTGCCAGCAGCCGGGACAGGTCCAACACTGAAGCTTTCTTT.

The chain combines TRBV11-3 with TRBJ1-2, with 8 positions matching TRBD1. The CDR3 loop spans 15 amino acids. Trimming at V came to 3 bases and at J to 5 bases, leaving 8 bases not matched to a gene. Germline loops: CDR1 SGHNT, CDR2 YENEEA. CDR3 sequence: CASSLARGLGYGYTF. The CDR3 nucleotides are TGTGCCAGCAGCTTGGCCAGGGGGCTGGGGTATGGCTACACCTTC.

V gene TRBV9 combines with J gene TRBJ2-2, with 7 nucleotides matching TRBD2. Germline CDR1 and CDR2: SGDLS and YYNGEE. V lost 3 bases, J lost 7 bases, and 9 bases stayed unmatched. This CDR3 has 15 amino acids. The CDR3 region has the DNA TGTGCCAGCAGCGCAGAAGGACTAGTCCACGGGGAGCTGTTTTTT. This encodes CASSAEGLVHGELFF. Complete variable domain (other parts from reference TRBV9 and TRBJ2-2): DSGVTQTPKHLITATGQRVTLRCSPRSGDLSVYWYQQSLDQGLQFLIQYYNGEERAKGNILERFSAQQFPDLHSELNLSSLELGDSALYFCASSAEGLVHGELFFGEGSRLTVL.

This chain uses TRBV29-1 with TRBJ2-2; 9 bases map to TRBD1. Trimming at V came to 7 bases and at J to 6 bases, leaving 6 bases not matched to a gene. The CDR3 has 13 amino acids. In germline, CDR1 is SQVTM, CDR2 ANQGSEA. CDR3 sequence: CSAGTGRAGELFF. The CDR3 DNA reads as TGCAGCGCGGGGACAGGGAGAGCCGGGGAGCTGTTTTTT.